A single sample is the source of the 28 T cell receptor beta chains below, sequenced in a study of human CD4 T cells and Enterobacteriaceae. Generated by immunoSEQ multiplex PCR, the TCRdb table keeps only in-frame clones and is missing some. The data show 25,000 to 30,000 clones, approximately 81% seen once. All CD4+ cells other than CD45RA+CCR7+CD95- naive cells were sorted as memory, over 98% pure. The sequenced sample was memory CD4+ T cells from blood. The receptor set was obtained from a human donor in good health.

The chain links TRBV14 to TRBJ1-3; 7 bases are a match to TRBD1. The CDR3 is made up of 18 amino acids. V dropped 0 bases and J dropped 7; count of bases not matched to a gene: 15. Germline V CDR1 and CDR2: SGHDN, FVKESK. The CDR3 is CASSQDFGQVPLRNTIYF. CDR3 in DNA: TGTGCCAGCAGCCAAGATTTTGGACAGGTTCCTCTTAGGAACACCATATATTTT.

This clone has a single count. V is TRBV6-1 and J is TRBJ2-4, with D perhaps matching TRBD1 (6 bases). V lost 6 bases and J 2 bases, leaving 14 bases between the germline ends. The CDR3 has 15 residues. Per the germline V gene, CDR1 is MNHNS and CDR2 is SASEGT. CDR3 loop: CASSKNRETKNIQYF. CDR3 nucleotides: TGTGCCAGCAGCAAGAACAGGGAAACCAAAAACATTCAGTACTTC.

With respect to this clone: One end of the junction fails to match germline, which may point to a read error. The J gene is TRBJ2-5, the V gene TRBV28; no clear D. Germline V gene sequence: CDR1 MDHEN, CDR2 SYDVKM. The CDR3 is made up of 15 amino acids. CDR3 sequence (DNA): TGTGCCAGCACTTTAGGACGTCTGGGTACCGAGACCCAGTACTTC. Protein sequence: CASTLGRLGTETQYF.

J is TRBJ1-4 and V is TRBV7-9, with a possible D match to TRBD1 (6 bases). Germline-derived CDR1 and CDR2 are SEHNR and FQNEAQ (reference sequence). This CDR3 region has 14 residues. V was shortened by 6 bases and J by 4 bases, with 12 bases between the two germline ends. CDR3 region: CASRAGRGNEKLFF. CDR3 coding DNA: TGTGCCAGCAGGGCGGGCAGGGGTAATGAAAAACTGTTTTTT.

This clone was counted only a few times. The V call is TRBV6-1, the J call TRBJ1-3, with a tentative D call TRBD1 (6 bases). The CDR3 runs 15 residues. V was shortened by 0 bases and J by 4 bases, with 10 bases between the two germline ends. Germline assignment: CDR1 MNHNS and CDR2 SASEGT. The CDR3 region is CASSEATRGGNTIYF. CDR3 bases: TGTGCCAGCAGTGAAGCTACCAGGGGAGGAAACACCATATATTTT.

The chain's CDR3 is CASSSGGDSTRDTQYF. Here the CDR3 DNA reads TGTGCCAGCAGTTCCGGGGGGGACTCGACACGAGATACGCAGTATTTT. The V call is TRBV28, the J call TRBJ2-3; 8 positions agree with TRBD2. Germline values: CDR1 MDHEN, CDR2 SYDVKM. CDR3 length: 16 residues. The J segment lost 5 bases and the V segment lost 4 bases, leaving 11 bases of the junction unmatched.

The gene calls are TRBV11-2 and TRBJ2-7, with 7 positions matching TRBD2. This CDR3 has 15 amino acids. Trimming cost V 5 bases and J 2 bases; bases outside gene matches: 9. CDR1 and CDR2 (germline): SGHAT, FQNNGV. For the CDR3, the DNA is TGTGCCAGCAGCCGAATGGCGGGAGTGGCCTACGAGCAGTACTTC. It translates to CASSRMAGVAYEQYF.

This clone was recorded once. The rearrangement joins TRBV4-1 to TRBJ2-1, with D possibly being TRBD2 (5 bases). CDR3 length: 16 amino acids. V lost 4 bases to trimming and J lost 0 bases, with 13 bases between them. CDR1 and CDR2 from the germline V gene are MGHRA and YSYEKL. The CDR3 here is CASSPDFQSSYNEQFF. The CDR3 DNA is TGCGCCAGCAGCCCGGACTTCCAGAGCTCCTACAATGAGCAGTTCTTC.

The chain is built from TRBV9 and TRBJ2-3; 7 bases map to TRBD2. This CDR3 comprises 14 residues. J lost 2 bases, V lost 5 bases, and 5 bases had no gene match. Germline V gene sequence: CDR1 SGDLS, CDR2 YYNGEE. As DNA, the CDR3 is TGTGCCAGCAGAGAGCGGGACCCCACAGATACGCAGTATTTT. Protein: CASRERDPTDTQYF. Full variable domain (rest looked up from reference TRBV9 and TRBJ2-3): DSGVTQTPKHLITATGQRVTLRCSPRSGDLSVYWYQQSLDQGLQFLIQYYNGEERAKGNILERFSAQQFPDLHSELNLSSLELGDSALYFCASRERDPTDTQYFGPGTRLTVL.

Only a few counts were recorded for this clone. The genes are TRBV25-1 and TRBJ1-2; D uncertain. CDR3 length: 13 amino acids. Germline lookup yields CDR1 MGHDK and CDR2 SYGVNS. V lost 6 bases, J lost 8 bases, and 16 bases lay in between. The CDR3 sequence is CASRGPRGFGYTF. CDR3 sequence (DNA): TGTGCCAGCAGGGGCCCTCGAGGGTTCGGCTACACCTTC.

The J gene is TRBJ1-2, the V gene TRBV2; D gene uncertain. V lost 6 bases and J lost 5, with 19 bases in between. Per germline, CDR1 SNHLY and CDR2 FYNNEI. The length of the CDR3 is 15 residues. The CDR3 region has the DNA TGTGCCAGCAGATTACTCCCCCATACCGGTTATGGCTACACCTTC. Translating it yields CASRLLPHTGYGYTF.

The chain links TRBV27 to TRBJ2-2; possible D gene TRBD1, 5 bases. Germline V gene sequence: CDR1 MNHEY, CDR2 SMNVEV (reference sequence). Trimming pared 1 base from V and 7 bases from J, leaving 13 bases between. This CDR3 has 15 amino acids. The CDR3 protein is CASSLLQAGIGELFF. The CDR3, as DNA: TGTGCCAGCAGTTTATTACAGGCTGGGATCGGGGAGCTGTTTTTT.

This chain uses TRBV11-1 with TRBJ1-1; the D is unclear. Trimming stripped 1 base from V and 7 bases from J, with 4 bases between. Germline CDR1 SGHAT, CDR2 FQDESV (reference sequence). The CDR3 is 11 residues long. The CDR3, as DNA: TGTGCCAGCAGCTTAGACGGTGAAGCTTTCTTT. Protein sequence: CASSLDGEAFF.

This clone was found a few times. This chain links TRBV5-6 with TRBJ1-5; D remains ambiguous. Per germline, CDR1 SGHDT and CDR2 YYEEEE. Trimming cost V 1 base and J 6 bases, with 11 bases left between them. CDR3 length equals 14 residues. The CDR3 sequence is CASSLRVKGQPQHF. The CDR3 nucleotides read TGTGCCAGCAGCTTGCGGGTCAAGGGTCAGCCCCAGCATTTT.

The chain combines TRBV18 with TRBJ2-2, with TRBD2 matching 11 bases. The germline V gene has CDR1 KGHSH and CDR2 LQKENI. V gave up 4 bases and J gave up 4 bases; unmatched junction bases: 8. This CDR3 has 17 residues. CDR3: CASSLRRLAGTTGELFF. The CDR3 nucleotides are TGTGCCAGCTCACTGAGGAGACTAGCGGGAACCACCGGGGAGCTGTTTTTT. The full variable domain, in which reference TRBV18 and TRBJ2-2 provide the parts outside the CDR3, is NAGVMQNPRHLVRRRGQEARLRCSPMKGHSHVYWYRQLPEEGLKFMVYLQKENIIDESGMPKERFSAEFPKEGPSILRIQQVVRGDSAAYFCASSLRRLAGTTGELFFGEGSRLTVL.

This rearrangement joins TRBV4-1 to TRBJ2-5; TRBD2 matches at 9 bases. CDR3 length: 18 amino acids. Germline V gene lookup returns CDR1 MGHRA and CDR2 YSYEKL. V shed 0 bases, J shed 3 bases, and the junction held 11 bases outside the gene matches. The CDR3 sequence: CASSQEGYAGGLKETQYF. In nucleotides, the CDR3 is TGCGCCAGCAGCCAAGAGGGGTACGCGGGGGGGCTGAAAGAGACCCAGTACTTC.

The rearrangement joins TRBV5-1 to TRBJ1-2, with TRBD1 matching 8 bases. Germline-derived CDR1 and CDR2 are SGHRS and YFSETQ. After removal of 2 bases from V and 10 bases from J, the junction contained 10 bases not matched to a gene. The CDR3 runs 14 residues. CDR3 region: CASSFQGATEVYTF. CDR3 in DNA: TGCGCCAGCAGCTTCCAGGGGGCCACCGAAGTCTACACCTTC. The full variable domain, in which reference TRBV5-1 and TRBJ1-2 provide the parts outside the CDR3, is KAGVTQTPRYLIKTRGQQVTLSCSPISGHRSVSWYQQTPGQGLQFLFEYFSETQRNKGNFPGRFSGRQFSNSRSEMNVSTLELGDSALYLCASSFQGATEVYTFGSGTRLTVV.

This clone was recorded a few times. The gene calls are TRBV25-1 and TRBJ1-3; 10 positions match TRBD1. Per germline, CDR1 MGHDK and CDR2 SYGVNS. The V gene end was trimmed by 5 bases and the J gene end by 3 bases; junction bases not matched to a gene: 7. The CDR3 is made up of 16 amino acids. CDR3: CASSTRQGAGGNTIYF. The CDR3 DNA reads as TGTGCCAGCAGTACTAGACAGGGGGCCGGTGGAAACACCATATATTTT. The variable domain in full, with the rest retrieved from reference TRBV25-1 and TRBJ1-3, is EADIYQTPRYLVIGTGKKITLECSQTMGHDKMYWYQQDPGMELHLIHYSYGVNSTEKGDLSSESTVSRIRTEHFPLTLESARPSHTSQYLCASSTRQGAGGNTIYFGEGSWLTVV.

This chain links TRBV5-4 with TRBJ1-2; 9 positions agree with TRBD1. The V gene end was trimmed by 4 bases and the J gene end by 2 bases; junction bases not matched to a gene: 3. This CDR3 has 14 amino acids. CDR1 is SGHNT and CDR2 is YYREEE in the germline V gene (reference sequence). The CDR3 region is CASSDDRGNYGYTF. The CDR3 DNA reads as TGTGCCAGCAGCGACGACAGGGGGAACTATGGCTACACCTTC.

This chain uses TRBV18 with TRBJ1-5; possibly TRBD1 for D (5 bases). V shed 3 bases and J shed 1 base, with 16 bases lying between them. This CDR3 region has 17 residues. Looked up from germline, CDR1 is KGHSH and CDR2 is LQKENI. CDR3 bases: TGTGCCAGCTCACCCTCGTCGACAGCGTGGAGCAATCAGCCCCAGCATTTT. Protein sequence: CASSPSSTAWSNQPQHF.

As regards this clone: At one of its ends the junction is not consistent with the germline gene, which may arise from a read error. Other DNA sequences from this sample encode an identical CDR3 as well. V gene TRBV18 combines with J gene TRBJ1-1; TRBD1 aligns across 9 bases. This CDR3 is 15 amino acids long. Germline values: CDR1 KGHSH, CDR2 LQKENI. CDR3: CASSPAQGAATEAFF. As DNA, the CDR3 is TGTGCCAGTTCACCAGCACAGGGGGCGGCCACTGAAGCTTTCTTT.

A few counts support this clone. The chain carries TRBV6-5 and TRBJ2-5; 7 nucleotides match TRBD2. This CDR3 is built from 15 residues. In germline, CDR1 is MNHEY, CDR2 SVGAGI. Trimming removed 1 base from V and 5 bases from J; junction bases left unmatched: 7. The CDR3 sequence: CASSYFQRGRETQYF. The CDR3, as DNA: TGTGCCAGCAGTTACTTCCAGCGGGGCCGGGAGACCCAGTACTTC.

The chain joins TRBV7-3 to TRBJ1-2; TRBD1 matches 9 bases. V trimming: 4 bases; J trimming: 2 bases; junction bases outside the gene matches: 5. The germline V gene encodes CDR1 SGHTA and CDR2 FQGTGA. CDR3 length equals 15 residues. CDR3 nucleotides: TGTGCCAGCAGCTCGGGACAGGGCAGAAACTATGGCTACACCTTC. Its protein product is CASSSGQGRNYGYTF.

The chain is built from TRBV5-8 and TRBJ1-4, with a possible D match to TRBD1 (5 bases). Germline CDR1 reads SGHTS; CDR2 reads YDEGEE. Trimming shortened V by 1 base and J by 5 bases, and 12 bases separated the two germline ends. The CDR3 is made up of 15 amino acids. CDR3 region: CASSLQEGTNEKLFF. CDR3 sequence (DNA): TGTGCCAGCAGCTTGCAGGAGGGGACGAATGAAAAACTGTTTTTT.

The chain couples TRBV2 to TRBJ2-1; 8 bases agree with TRBD2. The CDR3 sequence is 16 residues long. With 3 bases clipped from V and 0 bases from J, the junction kept 4 bases outside the gene matches. Germline V gene lookup returns CDR1 SNHLY and CDR2 FYNNEI. The CDR3 loop reads CASSELAGSSYNEQFF. DNA for the CDR3: TGTGCCAGCAGTGAGTTAGCGGGGAGCTCCTACAATGAGCAGTTCTTC.

V and J are TRBV29-1 and TRBJ2-3; D possibly corresponds to TRBD2 (8 bases). The CDR3 spans 15 residues. Trimming stripped 7 bases from V and 1 base from J, with 18 bases between. Germline V gene sequence: CDR1 SQVTM, CDR2 ANQGSEA. The CDR3 protein is CSAKGAGGRTDTQYF. The CDR3 coding sequence is TGCAGCGCAAAGGGGGCGGGAGGCCGCACAGATACGCAGTATTTT.

The chain joins TRBV7-7 to TRBJ2-2; TRBD1 might be the D (6 bases). Germline V gene lookup returns CDR1 SSHAT and CDR2 FNYEAQ (reference sequence). There are 12 residues in the CDR3. The V gene lost 10 bases and the J gene lost 1 base, with 7 bases spanning the gap. This CDR3 reads CAKGGNTGELFF. CDR3 bases: TGTGCCAAAGGGGGGAACACCGGGGAGCTGTTTTTT.

The chain recombines TRBV4-1 with TRBJ1-6; D is ambiguous. V dropped 1 base and J dropped 0 bases, with 4 bases sitting between them. Germline values: CDR1 MGHRA, CDR2 YSYEKL. CDR3 size: 15 residues. CDR3 protein: CASSQASSYNSPLHF. The CDR3 DNA is TGCGCCAGCAGCCAAGCGAGCTCCTATAATTCACCCCTCCACTTT.